A selection of T cell receptor beta chains follows, all from one sample in a study of blood T cell repertoires in COVID-19. Assay: immunoSEQ multiplex PCR; the TCRdb copy retains only in-frame clones and omits some. The top ten clones hold 1.5% to 2% of a sample with a few hundred thousand clones, around 92% of them seen once. The sequenced sample consisted of PBMCs or T cells enriched from blood (not recorded which). These receptors originate from a woman aged 25 to 39 who had recovered from COVID-19. Both conserved end residues are part of each CDR3. The D gene is left open where the match is weak. Only some rows state a clone size, as once, few, many or a class for expanded clones.

TGTGCCAGCAGGGGACAGGGTGTCTATGGCTACACCTTC CASRGQGVYGYTF TRBV25-1 . TRBJ1-2 TRBD1
TGCAGCGTTGCCAGTAGACAGCTTTCAGAGCAGTACTTC CSVASRQLSEQYF TRBV29-1 . TRBJ2-7 .
TGTGCCAGCAGCTCATACAGGACAGATACGCAGTATTTT CASSSYRTDTQYF TRBV7-2 . TRBJ2-3 .
TGTGCCAGCAGTTACTCACTACGGACCTACGAGCAGTACTTC CASSYSLRTYEQYF TRBV6-5 . TRBJ2-7 .
TGTGCCAGTAGTAACTGGAACACCATATATTTT CASSNWNTIYF TRBV19 . TRBJ1-3 .
TGTGCCTGGGGACGGGTTTTTGATCAGCCCCAGCATTTT CAWGRVFDQPQHF TRBV30 . TRBJ1-5 .
TGTGCCACCAGTTCGACGTGGGCCGGAGAGACCCAGTACTTC CATSSTWAGETQYF TRBV24-1 . TRBJ2-5 .
TGTGCCTGGACTATGACAGGGGTATTGGACGAGCAGTACTTC CAWTMTGVLDEQYF TRBV30 . TRBJ2-7 TRBD1
TGTGCCAGTAGTATCGCAGGGGAACCATACTATTCAAATTCACCCCTCCACTTT CASSIAGEPYYSNSPLHF TRBV19 few TRBJ1-6 .
TGTGCCAGCAGCTCCGTCGGGGTGGGGAATTCACCCCTCCACTTT CASSSVGVGNSPLHF TRBV11-2 . TRBJ1-6 .
TGTGCCAGCAGCTTCCCTAGCGGGGGCTTCTACGAGCAGTACTTC CASSFPSGGFYEQYF TRBV3-1/TRBV3-2 . TRBJ2-7 TRBD2